This TCR beta chain was profiled in a study of T cell repertoires in cytomegalovirus infection. Study details: Peptides in the study included HLA-C-restricted and HLA-B-restricted CMV epitopes. Public TCR beta signatures were indicative of both CMV infection and a matching HLA type. Study results and limitations: Summed frequency of shared TCR beta families picked out CMV carriers who also had the relevant HLA. Predominance within the ex vivo response was attributable to HLA-C-restricted CMV-specific TCR beta clonotypes.

TCRdb processed the reads anew with MiXCR; each CDR3 protein has one entry. The data show approximately 1,000,000 distinct CDR3 sequences, less than 35% seen once. This clonotype was observed at least ten times. The antigen is not known. Germline V gene data show CDR1 as SGHVS and CDR2 as FNYEAQ. This CDR3 has 17 residues. V lost 6 bases, J lost 0 bases, and 10 bases stayed unmatched. The sequenced sample was cultured CD8+ T cells from PBMCs, obtained from culture after CMV antigen stimulation. This TCR derives from a human donor in good health (CMV status not recorded). Some clones in this sample may be carry-over from other donors' samples. The rearrangement joins TRBV7-6 to TRBJ2-1, with TRBD1 matching 8 bases. DNA for the CDR3: TGTGCCAGCAGTCTTTCGACAGGGGCAAGCTCCTACAATGAGCAGTTCTTC. Encoded protein: CASSLSTGASSYNEQFF.